This TCR beta chain was sequenced for a study of T cell changes during pregnancy in multiple sclerosis. CDR3 length: 14 amino acids. V shed 6 bases and J 3 bases; nucleotides not matched to a gene: 7. In germline, CDR1 is LNHDA, CDR2 SQIVND (reference sequence). Clones were sequenced by immunoSEQ multiplex PCR, and TCRdb holds only the in-frame ones, with some missing. In the table there are around 35,000 clones, over 90% of which are singletons. This receptor was identified in a female donor in good health, enrolled as a control in a pregnancy study. Sequenced material: CD4+ T cells from peripheral blood mononuclear cells, taken in the third trimester of pregnancy. The chain joins TRBV19 to TRBJ2-7; 8 bases are a match to TRBD1. CDR3 bases: TGTGCCAGTAGCAACCGGGACAGGTTCTACGAGCAGTACTTC. Its protein is CASSNRDRFYEQYF.